This TCR beta chain was recorded in a study of T cells in Graves' hyperthyroidism and ophthalmopathy. Exclusions: uncontrolled infection, other autoimmune disease, pregnancy, lactation. It was RNA transcripts that yielded the amplified TCR beta CDR3 regions. The primer set for the first-round RT-PCR of the TCR CDR3 was HTBI. MiXCR, applied by TCRdb to the multiplex PCR reads, yields one record per CDR3 protein. The table has about 380,000 distinct CDR3 sequences, about 18% seen once. This clonotype was observed many times. Germline CDR1 reads SGHVS; CDR2 reads FQNEAQ. Trimming cost V 2 bases and J 6 bases, with 22 bases left between them. This CDR3 contains 18 residues.

This receptor was obtained from a man aged 18 to 30 with Graves' ophthalmopathy. Sample: blood. The V call is TRBV7-8, the J call TRBJ1-4; the D gene is possibly TRBD1 (5 bases). The chain's CDR3 is CASSLFQLGEGVHEKLFF. The CDR3 coding sequence is TGTGCCAGCAGCTTATTTCAACTAGGGGAGGGTGTCCATGAAAAACTGTTTTTT.